This T cell receptor beta chain comes out of a study of response to subunit inactivated influenza vaccine. TCRdb reprocessed the RT-PCR reads with MiXCR, giving one entry per CDR3 protein. This table holds roughly 500,000 distinct CDR3 sequences, roughly 25% found once. The germline V gene encodes CDR1 SGHAT and CDR2 FQNNGV. The CDR3 spans 17 residues. The ends lost 5 bases at V and 4 bases at J; junction bases unmatched: 10. These data were also reused for a study on T cells expressing NK-cell markers. According to that study: 5'RACE template switching built TCR beta cDNA with unique molecular identifiers. A range of about 1.0-8% of CD8+ T cells consisted of dominant NKG2C+ clonotypes in six donors. Where several donors were concerned, these clonotypes also led the CD3+CD56-NKG2C+ fraction.

The sample consisted of CD4+ T cells sorted from PBMCs, taken 11 to 12 days after vaccination. The rearrangement uses TRBV11-2 and TRBJ2-1, with 11 bases lining up with TRBD1. The TCR sequence derives from a man over 45 who received an inactivated influenza vaccine. This CDR3 is CASSPPRRDRGYNEQFF. The CDR3, as DNA: TGTGCCAGCAGCCCCCCCCGCCGGGACAGGGGGTACAATGAGCAGTTCTTC. Full variable domain (outside the CDR3, taken from reference TRBV11-2 and TRBJ2-1): EAGVAQSPRYKIIEKRQSVAFWCNPISGHATLYWYQQILGQGPKLLIQFQNNGVVDDSQLPKDRFSAERLKGVDSTLKIQPAKLEDSAVYLCASSPPRRDRGYNEQFFGPGTRLTVL.